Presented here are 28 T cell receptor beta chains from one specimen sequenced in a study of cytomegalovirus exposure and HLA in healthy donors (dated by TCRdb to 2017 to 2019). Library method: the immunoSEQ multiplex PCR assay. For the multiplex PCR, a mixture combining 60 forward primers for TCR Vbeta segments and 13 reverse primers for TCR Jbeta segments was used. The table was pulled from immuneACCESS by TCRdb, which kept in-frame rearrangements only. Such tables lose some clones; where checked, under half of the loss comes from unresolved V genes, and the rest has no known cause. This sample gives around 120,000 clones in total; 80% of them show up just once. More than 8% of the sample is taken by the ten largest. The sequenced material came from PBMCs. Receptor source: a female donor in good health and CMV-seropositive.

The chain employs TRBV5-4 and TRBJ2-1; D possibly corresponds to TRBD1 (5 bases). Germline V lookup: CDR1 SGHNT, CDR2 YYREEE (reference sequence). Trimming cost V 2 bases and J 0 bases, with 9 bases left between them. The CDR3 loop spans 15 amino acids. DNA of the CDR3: TGTGCCAGCAGCTTCGACAGTAGCTCCTACAATGAGCAGTTCTTC. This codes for CASSFDSSSYNEQFF. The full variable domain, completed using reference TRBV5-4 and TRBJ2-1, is ETGVTQSPTHLIKTRGQQVTLRCSSQSGHNTVSWYQQALGQGPQFIFQYYREEENGRGNFPPRFSGLQFPNYSSELNVNALELDDSALYLCASSFDSSSYNEQFFGPGTRLTVL.

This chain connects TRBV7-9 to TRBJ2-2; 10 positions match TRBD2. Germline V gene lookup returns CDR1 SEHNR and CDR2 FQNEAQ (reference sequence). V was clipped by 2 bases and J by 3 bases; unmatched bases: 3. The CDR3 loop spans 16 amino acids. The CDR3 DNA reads TGTGCCAGCAGCTTACTAGCGGGGGCCGACACCGGGGAGCTGTTTTTT. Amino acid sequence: CASSLLAGADTGELFF.

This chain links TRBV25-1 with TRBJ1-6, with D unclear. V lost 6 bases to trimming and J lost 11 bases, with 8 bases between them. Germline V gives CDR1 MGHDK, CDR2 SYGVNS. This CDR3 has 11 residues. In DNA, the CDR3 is TGTGCCAGCAGGTCCGGGGCACCCCTCCACTTT. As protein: CASRSGAPLHF.

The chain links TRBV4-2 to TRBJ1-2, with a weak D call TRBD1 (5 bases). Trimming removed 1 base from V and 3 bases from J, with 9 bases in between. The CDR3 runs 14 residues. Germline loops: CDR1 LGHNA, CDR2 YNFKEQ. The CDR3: CASSQGPGHYGYTF. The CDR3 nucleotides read TGTGCCAGCAGCCAAGGTCCAGGGCACTATGGCTACACCTTC.

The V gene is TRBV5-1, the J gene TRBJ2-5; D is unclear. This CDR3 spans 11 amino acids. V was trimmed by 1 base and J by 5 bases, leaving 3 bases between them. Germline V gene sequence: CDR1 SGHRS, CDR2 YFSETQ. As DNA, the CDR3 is TGCGCCAGCAGCTTGCGGGAGACCCAGTACTTC. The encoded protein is CASSLRETQYF. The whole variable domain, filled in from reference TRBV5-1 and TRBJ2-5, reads KAGVTQTPRYLIKTRGQQVTLSCSPISGHRSVSWYQQTPGQGLQFLFEYFSETQRNKGNFPGRFSGRQFSNSRSEMNVSTLELGDSALYLCASSLRETQYFGPGTRLLVL.

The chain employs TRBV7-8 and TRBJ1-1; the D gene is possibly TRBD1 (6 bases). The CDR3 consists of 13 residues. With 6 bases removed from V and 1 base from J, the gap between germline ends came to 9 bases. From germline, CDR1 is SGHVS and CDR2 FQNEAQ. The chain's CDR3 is CASSSQGNTEAFF. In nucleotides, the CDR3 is TGTGCCAGCAGTTCACAGGGGAACACTGAAGCTTTCTTT. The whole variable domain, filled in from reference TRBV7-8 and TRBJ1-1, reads GAGVSQSPRYKVAKRGQDVALRCDPISGHVSLFWYQQALGQGPEFLTYFQNEAQLDKSGLPSDRFFAERPEGSVSTLKIQRTQQEDSAVYLCASSSQGNTEAFFGQGTRLTVV.

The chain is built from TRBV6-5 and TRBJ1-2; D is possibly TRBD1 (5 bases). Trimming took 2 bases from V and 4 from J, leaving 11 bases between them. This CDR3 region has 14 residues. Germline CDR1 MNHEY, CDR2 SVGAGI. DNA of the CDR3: TGTGCCAGCAGTTACCTCGGGACTTTCTATGGCTACACCTTC. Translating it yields CASSYLGTFYGYTF.

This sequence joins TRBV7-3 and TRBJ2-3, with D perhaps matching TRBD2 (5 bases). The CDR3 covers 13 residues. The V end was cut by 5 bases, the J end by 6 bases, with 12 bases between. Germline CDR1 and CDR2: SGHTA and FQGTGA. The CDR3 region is CASSLRLADTQYF. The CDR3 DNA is TGTGCCAGCAGCCTCCGGCTAGCCGATACGCAGTATTTT. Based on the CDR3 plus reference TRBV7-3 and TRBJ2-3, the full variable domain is GAGVSQTPSNKVTEKGKYVELRCDPISGHTALYWYRQSLGQGPEFLIYFQGTGAADDSGLPNDRFFAVRPEGSVSTLKIQRTERGDSAVYLCASSLRLADTQYFGPGTRLTVL.

This CDR3 is CASSLEGGAYTGELFF. Here the CDR3 DNA reads TGCGCCAGCAGCCTAGAGGGGGGGGCGTACACCGGGGAGCTGTTTTTT. V gene TRBV4-1 combines with J gene TRBJ2-2, with D maybe TRBD2 (7 bases). CDR3 length: 16 amino acids. V was trimmed by 4 bases and J by 3 bases, leaving 15 bases between them. Per the germline V gene, CDR1 is MGHRA and CDR2 is YSYEKL.

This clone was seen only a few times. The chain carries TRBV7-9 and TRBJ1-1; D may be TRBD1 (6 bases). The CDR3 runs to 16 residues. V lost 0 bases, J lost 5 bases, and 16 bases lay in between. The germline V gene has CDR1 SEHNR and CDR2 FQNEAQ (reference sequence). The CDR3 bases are TGTGCCAGCAGCTTAGCGGCAGGGGTTAGGGGTACTGAAGCTTTCTTT. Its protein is CASSLAAGVRGTEAFF.

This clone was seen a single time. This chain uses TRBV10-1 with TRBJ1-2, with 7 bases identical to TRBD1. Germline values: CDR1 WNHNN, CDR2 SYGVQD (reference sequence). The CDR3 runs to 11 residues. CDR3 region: CAIQGTDGYTF. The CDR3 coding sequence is TGCGCTATACAGGGGACCGATGGCTACACCTTC.

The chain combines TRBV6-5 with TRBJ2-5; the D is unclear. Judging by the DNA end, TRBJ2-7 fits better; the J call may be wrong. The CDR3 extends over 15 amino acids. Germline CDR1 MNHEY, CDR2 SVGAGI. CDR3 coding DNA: TGTGCCAGCAGTTTGCAGAGAGGCCCCGGCTACGAGCAGTACTTC. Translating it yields CASSLQRGPGYEQYF.

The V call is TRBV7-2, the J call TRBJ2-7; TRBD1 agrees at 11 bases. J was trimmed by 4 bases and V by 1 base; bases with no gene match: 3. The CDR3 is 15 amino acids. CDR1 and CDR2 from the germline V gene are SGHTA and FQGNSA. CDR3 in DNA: TGTGCCAGCAGCTTAGGAGGGACAGGGGGGTACGAGCAGTACTTC. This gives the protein CASSLGGTGGYEQYF.

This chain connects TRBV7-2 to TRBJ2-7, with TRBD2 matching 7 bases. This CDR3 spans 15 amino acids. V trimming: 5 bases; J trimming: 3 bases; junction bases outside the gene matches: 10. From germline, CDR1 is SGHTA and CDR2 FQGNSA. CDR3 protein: CASSPTRASGYEQYF. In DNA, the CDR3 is TGTGCCAGCAGCCCCACAAGGGCTAGCGGCTACGAGCAGTACTTC.

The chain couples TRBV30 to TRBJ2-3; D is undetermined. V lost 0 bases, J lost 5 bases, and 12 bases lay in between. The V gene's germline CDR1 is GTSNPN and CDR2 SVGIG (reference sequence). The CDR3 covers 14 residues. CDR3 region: CAWSVLVREDTQYF. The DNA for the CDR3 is TGTGCCTGGAGTGTCCTTGTTCGAGAAGATACGCAGTATTTT.

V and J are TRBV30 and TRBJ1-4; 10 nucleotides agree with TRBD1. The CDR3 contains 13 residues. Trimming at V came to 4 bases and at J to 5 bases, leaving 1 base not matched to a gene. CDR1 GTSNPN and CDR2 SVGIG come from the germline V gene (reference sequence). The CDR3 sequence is CAWTGQGNEKLFF. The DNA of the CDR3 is TGTGCCTGGACGGGACAGGGGAATGAAAAACTGTTTTTT.

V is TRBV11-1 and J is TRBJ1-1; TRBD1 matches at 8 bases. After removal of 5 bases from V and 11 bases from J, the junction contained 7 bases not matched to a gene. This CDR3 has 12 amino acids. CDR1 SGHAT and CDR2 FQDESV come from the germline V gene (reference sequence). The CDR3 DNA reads TGTGCCAGCAGCGAGGACAGGGATCGGGCTTTCTTT. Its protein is CASSEDRDRAFF. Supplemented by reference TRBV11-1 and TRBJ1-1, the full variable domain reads EAEVAQSPRYKITEKSQAVAFWCDPISGHATLYWYRQILGQGPELLVQFQDESVVDDSQLPKDRFSAERLKGVDSTLKIQPAELGDSAMYLCASSEDRDRAFFGQGTRLTVV.

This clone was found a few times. DNA of the CDR3: TGTGCCAGCAGACCTCAGGGTTCTGAAGCTTTCTTT. Protein: CASRPQGSEAFF. The chain employs TRBV7-9 and TRBJ1-1; maybe TRBD1 (5 bases). Trimming left V 6 bases short and J 6 bases short, with 11 bases between. CDR1 SEHNR and CDR2 FQNEAQ come from the germline V gene (reference sequence). CDR3 length: 12 amino acids.

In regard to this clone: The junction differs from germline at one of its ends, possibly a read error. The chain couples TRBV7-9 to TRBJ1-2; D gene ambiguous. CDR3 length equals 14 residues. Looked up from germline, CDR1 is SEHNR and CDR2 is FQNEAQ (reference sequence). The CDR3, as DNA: TGTTCCAGCAGCTTAGTGGGCGCCGGCTATGGCTACACCTTC. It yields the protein CSSSLVGAGYGYTF.

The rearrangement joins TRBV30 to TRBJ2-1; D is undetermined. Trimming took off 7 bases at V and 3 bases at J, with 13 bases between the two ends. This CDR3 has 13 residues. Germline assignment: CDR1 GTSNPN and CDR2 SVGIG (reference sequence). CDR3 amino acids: CAFFGSFYNEQFF. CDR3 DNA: TGTGCCTTTTTCGGTTCCTTCTACAATGAGCAGTTCTTC.

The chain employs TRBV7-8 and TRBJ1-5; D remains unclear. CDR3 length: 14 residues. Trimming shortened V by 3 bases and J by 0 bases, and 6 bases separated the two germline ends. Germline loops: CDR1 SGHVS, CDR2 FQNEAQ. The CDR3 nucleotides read TGTGCCAGCAGCTTCCGAGTTAGCAATCAGCCCCAGCATTTT. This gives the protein CASSFRVSNQPQHF.

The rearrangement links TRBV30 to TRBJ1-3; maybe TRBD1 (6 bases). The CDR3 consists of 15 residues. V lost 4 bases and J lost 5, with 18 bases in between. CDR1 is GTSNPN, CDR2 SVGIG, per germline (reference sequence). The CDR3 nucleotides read TGTGCCTGGATCCCCTCCGGGACAATAAGAAACACCATATATTTT. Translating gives CAWIPSGTIRNTIYF.

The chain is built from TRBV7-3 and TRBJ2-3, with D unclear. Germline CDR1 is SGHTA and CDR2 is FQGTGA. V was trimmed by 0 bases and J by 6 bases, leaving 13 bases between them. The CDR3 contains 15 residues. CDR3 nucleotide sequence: TGTGCCAGCAGCTTAACTCCCCCCGAACAGGATACGCAGTATTTT. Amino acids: CASSLTPPEQDTQYF.

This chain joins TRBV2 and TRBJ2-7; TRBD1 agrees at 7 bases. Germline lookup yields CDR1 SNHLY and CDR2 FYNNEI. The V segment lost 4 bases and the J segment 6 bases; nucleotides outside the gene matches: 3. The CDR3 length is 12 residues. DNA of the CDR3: TGTGCCAGCAGTGGGGACAGTACCGAGCAGTACTTC. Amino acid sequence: CASSGDSTEQYF.

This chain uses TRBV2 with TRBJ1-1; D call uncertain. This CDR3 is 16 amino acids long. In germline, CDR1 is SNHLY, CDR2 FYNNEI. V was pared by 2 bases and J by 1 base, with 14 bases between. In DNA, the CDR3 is TGTGCCAGCAGTGAATTGCCGAAGGCGGGGAACACTGAAGCTTTCTTT. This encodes CASSELPKAGNTEAFF.

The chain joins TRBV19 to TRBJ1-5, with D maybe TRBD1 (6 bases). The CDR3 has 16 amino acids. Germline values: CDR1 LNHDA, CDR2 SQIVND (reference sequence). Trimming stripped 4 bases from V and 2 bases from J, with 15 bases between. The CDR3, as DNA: TGTGCCAGTAGTACTACAGGGAGTAGGGGCAATCAGCCCCAGCATTTT. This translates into CASSTTGSRGNQPQHF.

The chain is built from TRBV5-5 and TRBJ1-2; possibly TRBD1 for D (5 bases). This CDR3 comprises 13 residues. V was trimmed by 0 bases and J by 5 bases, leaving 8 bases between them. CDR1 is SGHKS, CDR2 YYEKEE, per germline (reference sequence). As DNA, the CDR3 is TGTGCCAGCAGCTTGGCAGGGTTGTATGGCTACACCTTC. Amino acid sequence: CASSLAGLYGYTF.

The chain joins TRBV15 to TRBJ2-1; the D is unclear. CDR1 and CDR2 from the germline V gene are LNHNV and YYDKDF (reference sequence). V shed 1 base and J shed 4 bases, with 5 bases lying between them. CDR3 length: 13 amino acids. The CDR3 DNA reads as TGTGCCACCAGCAGAGGCGCGTACAATGAGCAGTTCTTC. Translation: CATSRGAYNEQFF.